These T cell receptor beta chains were read from a single sample in a study of T cell repertoires in cytomegalovirus infection. TCRdb analysed the reads with MiXCR anew, one entry per CDR3 protein. The sample consists of around 350,000 distinct CDR3 sequences, roughly 18% of them appearing once. Sequencing was performed on PBMCs. These receptor sequences come from a human donor in good health (CMV status not recorded). Some clones in this sample may be carry-over from other donors' samples. Both conserved end residues are part of each CDR3. Fields, in order: J gene, V gene, clone size, D gene, CDR3 DNA, CDR3 protein. D genes are given only for firm matches. Clone size is not always given. Where it is, it says once, few, many or a class for expanded clones.

j_gene: TRBJ2-5
v_gene: TRBV6-1
abundance: many
d_gene: TRBD2
CDR3nt: TGTGCCAGCACGGGGAGCGGGGGGCCGCAAGAGACCCAGTACTTC
CDR3aa: CASTGSGGPQETQYF

j_gene: TRBJ1-4
v_gene: TRBV7-8
abundance: many
d_gene: NA
CDR3nt: TGTGCCAGCAGCGCAGGGTCAACTAATGAAAAACTGTTTTTT
CDR3aa: CASSAGSTNEKLFF

j_gene: TRBJ1-5
v_gene: TRBV20-1
abundance: once
d_gene: TRBD1
CDR3nt: TGCAGTGCTACCCGGGACAGTCCTTACAATCAGCCCCAGCATTTT
CDR3aa: CSATRDSPYNQPQHF

j_gene: TRBJ1-2
v_gene: TRBV12-3/TRBV12-4
abundance: many
d_gene: NA
CDR3nt: TGTGCCAGCAGTTTAGAAGGGTCCATCTATGGCTACACCTTC
CDR3aa: CASSLEGSIYGYTF

j_gene: TRBJ1-1
v_gene: TRBV2
abundance: NA
d_gene: TRBD1
CDR3nt: TGTGCCAGCAGCCAACAGGGGAGTGGCACTGAAGCTTTCTTT
CDR3aa: CASSQQGSGTEAFF

j_gene: TRBJ2-1
v_gene: TRBV5-4
abundance: once
d_gene: NA
CDR3nt: TGTGCCAGCAGCTTGGCGGGGTCTTGGGGCTCCTACAATGAGCAGTTCTTC
CDR3aa: CASSLAGSWGSYNEQFF

j_gene: TRBJ2-1
v_gene: TRBV10-1
abundance: few
d_gene: NA
CDR3nt: TGCGCCAGCAGTGGATTTAGCGGCAGCTCCTACAATGAGCAGTTCTTC
CDR3aa: CASSGFSGSSYNEQFF

j_gene: TRBJ1-1
v_gene: TRBV4-1
abundance: NA
d_gene: TRBD1
CDR3nt: TGCGCCAGCAGCTTGGTCAGGGGGAAGGCTTTCTTT
CDR3aa: CASSLVRGKAFF

j_gene: TRBJ1-1
v_gene: TRBV7-9
abundance: NA
d_gene: NA
CDR3nt: TGTGCCAGCAGCCCCCCGGGCCCCCTGGGAGCTTTCTTT
CDR3aa: CASSPPGPLGAFF

j_gene: TRBJ2-1
v_gene: TRBV14
abundance: NA
d_gene: NA
CDR3nt: TGTGCCAGCAGCTCTTGGGGTGTGGCCGGCTACAATGAGCAGTTCTTC
CDR3aa: CASSSWGVAGYNEQFF

j_gene: TRBJ1-1
v_gene: TRBV6-2/TRBV6-3
abundance: many
d_gene: NA
CDR3nt: TGTGCCAGCAGTCTCATTGGGGAGAACACTGAAGCTTTCTTT
CDR3aa: CASSLIGENTEAFF

j_gene: TRBJ1-2
v_gene: TRBV4-1
abundance: NA
d_gene: NA
CDR3nt: TGCGCCAGCAGCGGGGGGCAAGCCCACGATGGCTACACCTTC
CDR3aa: CASSGGQAHDGYTF

j_gene: TRBJ2-1
v_gene: TRBV12-3/TRBV12-4
abundance: NA
d_gene: TRBD2
CDR3nt: TGTGCCAGCAGCCTTAGCGGGGCGTCTCGCAATGAGCAGTTCTTC
CDR3aa: CASSLSGASRNEQFF

j_gene: TRBJ2-1
v_gene: TRBV7-2
abundance: many
d_gene: NA
CDR3nt: TGTGCCAGCAGCTTAAGGCCGAACAATGAGCAGTTCTTC
CDR3aa: CASSLRPNNEQFF

j_gene: TRBJ2-2
v_gene: TRBV7-8
abundance: many
d_gene: NA
CDR3nt: TGTGCCAGCAGTTTACAGGGATACGGGGAGCTGTTTTTT
CDR3aa: CASSLQGYGELFF

j_gene: TRBJ1-4
v_gene: TRBV5-1
abundance: few
d_gene: TRBD1
CDR3nt: TGCGCCAGCAGCCCCGGGACAGGGGATAATTACGGGAATGAAAAACTGTTTTTT
CDR3aa: CASSPGTGDNYGNEKLFF

j_gene: TRBJ1-2
v_gene: TRBV29-1
abundance: NA
d_gene: TRBD1
CDR3nt: TGCAGCGCCCAGGGGGGGGATGTCTATGGCTACACCTTC
CDR3aa: CSAQGGDVYGYTF

j_gene: TRBJ1-4
v_gene: TRBV20-1
abundance: few
d_gene: TRBD1
CDR3nt: TGCAGTGCTAGAGGGGACAGGGAGGGTGAAAAACTGTTTTTT
CDR3aa: CSARGDREGEKLFF

j_gene: TRBJ2-7
v_gene: TRBV20-1
abundance: few
d_gene: NA
CDR3nt: TGCAGTGCTAGAGAGGCCCGAGGCACTTACGAGCAGTACTTC
CDR3aa: CSAREARGTYEQYF

j_gene: TRBJ2-1
v_gene: TRBV28
abundance: many
d_gene: NA
CDR3nt: TGTGCCAGCAGGGTCACCGGGGATGAGCAGTTCTTC
CDR3aa: CASRVTGDEQFF

j_gene: TRBJ2-7
v_gene: TRBV12-3/TRBV12-4
abundance: NA
d_gene: NA
CDR3nt: TGTGCCAGCAGTCTCCACTCCCCCCCCTACGAGCAGTACTTC
CDR3aa: CASSLHSPPYEQYF

j_gene: TRBJ2-5
v_gene: TRBV25-1
abundance: many
d_gene: NA
CDR3nt: TGTGCCAGCAGTGCGACGGTACAAGAGACCCAGTACTTC
CDR3aa: CASSATVQETQYF

j_gene: TRBJ1-1
v_gene: TRBV19
abundance: NA
d_gene: NA
CDR3nt: TGTGCCAGTAGTACCTACAGGGACCTCAGCATGAACACTGAAGCTTTCTTT
CDR3aa: CASSTYRDLSMNTEAFF

j_gene: TRBJ1-2
v_gene: TRBV28
abundance: few
d_gene: NA
CDR3nt: TGTGCCAGCAGTTTTGAGGGGGGGAATGGCTACACCTTC
CDR3aa: CASSFEGGNGYTF

j_gene: TRBJ2-3
v_gene: TRBV19
abundance: few
d_gene: NA
CDR3nt: TGTGCCAGTAGTTTCCGACGGAGCTTTAACACAGATACGCAGTATTTT
CDR3aa: CASSFRRSFNTDTQYF

j_gene: TRBJ1-1
v_gene: TRBV11-2
abundance: few
d_gene: NA
CDR3nt: TGTGCCAGCAGCCTTATGGGGATGAACACTGAAGCTTTCTTT
CDR3aa: CASSLMGMNTEAFF

j_gene: TRBJ1-1
v_gene: TRBV2
abundance: many
d_gene: NA
CDR3nt: TGTGCCAGCAGTGACCCCCCGGACCGGGAGGAAGCTTTCTTT
CDR3aa: CASSDPPDREEAFF

j_gene: TRBJ2-6
v_gene: TRBV15
abundance: NA
d_gene: NA
CDR3nt: TGTGCCACCAGCAGAGAAAGCTCTGGGGCCAACGTCCTGACTTTC
CDR3aa: CATSRESSGANVLTF

j_gene: TRBJ1-1
v_gene: TRBV6-1
abundance: many
d_gene: NA
CDR3nt: TGTGCCAGCAGTCCCCAGGGGCCGGCGGTGGGGACTGAAGCTTTCTTT
CDR3aa: CASSPQGPAVGTEAFF

j_gene: TRBJ2-3
v_gene: TRBV19
abundance: few
d_gene: TRBD2
CDR3nt: TGTGCCAGTAGTTCGACTAGCGGGGCGGCTAGGAGCACAGATACGCAGTATTTT
CDR3aa: CASSSTSGAARSTDTQYF

j_gene: TRBJ2-1
v_gene: TRBV6-2/TRBV6-3
abundance: NA
d_gene: TRBD2
CDR3nt: TGTGCCAGCAGTGGGACTAGCCCCTACAATGAGCAGTTCTTC
CDR3aa: CASSGTSPYNEQFF

j_gene: TRBJ2-2
v_gene: TRBV29-1
abundance: NA
d_gene: TRBD1
CDR3nt: TGCAGCGTGGAAACAGGGGGCGACACCGGGGAGCTGTTTTTT
CDR3aa: CSVETGGDTGELFF

j_gene: TRBJ2-3
v_gene: TRBV12-3/TRBV12-4
abundance: medium-sized
d_gene: TRBD2
CDR3nt: TGTGCCAGCAGCCCCTTCGGGACTAGGCGCACAGATACGCAGTATTTT
CDR3aa: CASSPFGTRRTDTQYF

j_gene: TRBJ2-1
v_gene: TRBV2
abundance: NA
d_gene: TRBD2
CDR3nt: TGTGCCAGCGACCGGACTAGCGGGAGAGGCGAGCAGTTCTTC
CDR3aa: CASDRTSGRGEQFF

j_gene: TRBJ2-2
v_gene: TRBV12-3/TRBV12-4
abundance: few
d_gene: TRBD1
CDR3nt: TGTGCCAGCAGCCCGACAGGGGCTGACGGGGAGCTGTTTTTT
CDR3aa: CASSPTGADGELFF

j_gene: TRBJ2-7
v_gene: TRBV12-3/TRBV12-4
abundance: NA
d_gene: NA
CDR3nt: TGTGCCAGCAGTTCCGTAGACCGCGGGCAGTACTTC
CDR3aa: CASSSVDRGQYF

j_gene: TRBJ2-3
v_gene: TRBV5-1
abundance: few
d_gene: TRBD2
CDR3nt: TGCGCCAGCAGCCCAACCGGGGTTAGCGGGAGTACAGATACGCAGTATTTT
CDR3aa: CASSPTGVSGSTDTQYF

j_gene: TRBJ2-1
v_gene: TRBV28
abundance: few
d_gene: TRBD2
CDR3nt: TGTGCCAGCAGTTTGGGACTAGCGGGGGGGCCCAAGCAGTTCTTC
CDR3aa: CASSLGLAGGPKQFF

j_gene: TRBJ2-3
v_gene: TRBV27
abundance: few
d_gene: TRBD2
CDR3nt: TGTGCCAGCAGACCGGCGGGCGGGAGGGGGCCAGATACGCAGTATTTT
CDR3aa: CASRPAGGRGPDTQYF

j_gene: TRBJ1-6
v_gene: TRBV7-2
abundance: NA
d_gene: NA
CDR3nt: TGTGCCAGCAGCTTAGCGCAGGGGCCGGGACCCCTCCACTTT
CDR3aa: CASSLAQGPGPLHF

j_gene: TRBJ1-2
v_gene: TRBV10-3
abundance: NA
d_gene: NA
CDR3nt: TGTGCCATCAGTTCGGACGGGTATGGCTACACCTTC
CDR3aa: CAISSDGYGYTF

j_gene: TRBJ1-5
v_gene: TRBV5-6
abundance: NA
d_gene: NA
CDR3nt: TGTGCCAGCAGCTCCCGAAGGGGGGGGCAGCCCCAGCATTTT
CDR3aa: CASSSRRGGQPQHF

j_gene: TRBJ2-7
v_gene: TRBV19
abundance: many
d_gene: TRBD1
CDR3nt: TGTGCCAGTCGAAAAGGGGGGACAGGGGACTACGAGCAGTACTTC
CDR3aa: CASRKGGTGDYEQYF

j_gene: TRBJ2-5
v_gene: TRBV7-9
abundance: many
d_gene: NA
CDR3nt: TGTGCCAGCAGCCTTCGGAAAGAAGAGACCCAGTACTTC
CDR3aa: CASSLRKEETQYF

j_gene: TRBJ1-2
v_gene: TRBV29-1
abundance: NA
d_gene: NA
CDR3nt: TGCAGCGTTGGGGGGGCAGGGTCTGGCTACACCTTC
CDR3aa: CSVGGAGSGYTF

j_gene: TRBJ2-5
v_gene: TRBV30
abundance: few
d_gene: TRBD1
CDR3nt: TGTGCCTGGGCCGGACAGGGCGGGGAGACCCAGTACTTC
CDR3aa: CAWAGQGGETQYF

j_gene: TRBJ2-2
v_gene: TRBV11-1
abundance: many
d_gene: TRBD2
CDR3nt: TGTGCCAGCGGGAGGGATTGGAACACCGGGGAGCTGTTTTTT
CDR3aa: CASGRDWNTGELFF

j_gene: TRBJ1-2
v_gene: TRBV5-6
abundance: few
d_gene: TRBD1
CDR3nt: TGTGCCAGCAGCGTAGGGACAGGGCTCGGGGATGGCTACACCTTC
CDR3aa: CASSVGTGLGDGYTF

j_gene: TRBJ2-1
v_gene: TRBV6-2/TRBV6-3
abundance: NA
d_gene: TRBD1
CDR3nt: TGTGCCAGCAGACGACAGGGTAACAATGAGCAGTTCTTC
CDR3aa: CASRRQGNNEQFF

j_gene: TRBJ2-2
v_gene: TRBV7-8
abundance: many
d_gene: NA
CDR3nt: TGTGCCAGCAGCTTAACCAAAAACGGGATTCTTGACCGGGAGCTGTTTTTT
CDR3aa: CASSLTKNGILDRELFF

j_gene: TRBJ2-5
v_gene: TRBV10-3
abundance: few
d_gene: NA
CDR3nt: TGTGCCATCAGTGAGCTGACAGAAAAAGAGACCCAGTACTTC
CDR3aa: CAISELTEKETQYF

j_gene: TRBJ2-3
v_gene: TRBV4-2
abundance: few
d_gene: TRBD2
CDR3nt: TGTGCCAGCAGCCCCCATAGCGGGGCCTACACAGATACGCAGTATTTT
CDR3aa: CASSPHSGAYTDTQYF

j_gene: TRBJ1-4
v_gene: TRBV19
abundance: few
d_gene: NA
CDR3nt: TGTGCCAGTAGTACCCAGGGGCCAACTAATGAAAAACTGTTTTTT
CDR3aa: CASSTQGPTNEKLFF

j_gene: TRBJ2-7
v_gene: TRBV6-2/TRBV6-3
abundance: NA
d_gene: NA
CDR3nt: TGTGCCAGCCACACGGGACTCCACTCCTACGAGCAGTACTTC
CDR3aa: CASHTGLHSYEQYF

j_gene: TRBJ2-1
v_gene: TRBV19
abundance: few
d_gene: TRBD2
CDR3nt: TGTGCCAGTAGTAGACTAGCGGGGGGCTACAATGAGCAGTTCTTC
CDR3aa: CASSRLAGGYNEQFF

j_gene: TRBJ1-3
v_gene: TRBV28
abundance: NA
d_gene: TRBD1
CDR3nt: TGTGCCAGCAGTTCGCAACAGGGGAAGTTAGGTGGAAACACCATATATTTT
CDR3aa: CASSSQQGKLGGNTIYF

j_gene: TRBJ1-6
v_gene: TRBV7-6
abundance: many
d_gene: NA
CDR3nt: TGTGCCAGCAGCGCACGGACAGTGGATAATTCACCCCTCCACTTT
CDR3aa: CASSARTVDNSPLHF

j_gene: TRBJ1-1
v_gene: TRBV27
abundance: once
d_gene: NA
CDR3nt: TGTGCCAGCAGTTTTTCGGAGCCGTCGGGGTTGAGTGAAGCTTTCTTT
CDR3aa: CASSFSEPSGLSEAFF

j_gene: TRBJ1-2
v_gene: TRBV3-1
abundance: NA
d_gene: NA
CDR3nt: TGTGCCAGCAGCCAATCGGCCGGGACGGGTGGCTACACCTTC
CDR3aa: CASSQSAGTGGYTF